The sample holds many counts of the clone carrying this T cell receptor (beta chain). Antigen specificity is unknown. The data were obtained in a study of T cells in Graves' hyperthyroidism and ophthalmopathy. Study observations and caveats: A model using 13 V-J features told ophthalmopathy apart from stable hyperthyroidism.

TCR beta CDR3 regions were amplified from RNA. First-round RT-PCR targeting the TCR CDR3 was performed with the HTBI primer set. TCRdb reprocessed the multiplex PCR reads via MiXCR and lists one record per CDR3 protein. The sample includes about 640,000 distinct CDR3 sequences, 20% to 25% seen only once; the top ten take 30% to 40%. Sequenced material: blood. This sequence was found in a man aged 25 to 40 with Graves' ophthalmopathy.

As DNA, the CDR3 is TGCAGCGCCACGGGACAGGGGGCATGGAAGGCTTTCTTT. It encodes CSATGQGAWKAFF. The chain links TRBV29-1 to TRBJ1-1, with 12 bases matching TRBD1. The ends lost 7 bases at V and 11 bases at J; junction bases unmatched: 11. The CDR3 loop spans 13 amino acids. Germline loops: CDR1 SQVTM, CDR2 ANQGSEA.